Sequencing of this T cell receptor (beta chain) was carried out in a study of blood T cells in healthy people across ages. CDR3 length equals 14 residues. V lost 8 bases, J lost 2 bases, and 16 bases lay in between. CDR1 and CDR2 (germline): MNHEY, SMNVEV (reference sequence). In this sample, this clonotype turned up a few times. It was with a sample-barcoded 5' primer and a J-beta primer mix that a second PCR of roughly 6 to 12 cycles was run. MiXCR was run by TCRdb on the 5' RACE reads, yielding one entry per CDR3 protein. The sample contains roughly 1,500,000 distinct CDR3 sequences, roughly 45% of which appear only once.

Sequencing was performed on blood. The source is a woman between 18 and 29 years old in good health. The rearrangement links TRBV27 to TRBJ2-7; TRBD1 is a possible D gene (7 bases). The CDR3 bases are TGTGCCAGCGGGAGCGCGGGACAGACCTACGAGCAGTACTTC. This codes for CASGSAGQTYEQYF.